This is a list of T cell receptor beta chains from one sample in a study of yellow fever vaccine responses in identical twins. TCRdb called the RT-PCR reads again in MiXCR, with one record for every CDR3 protein. The sample records under 25,000 distinct CDR3 sequences, roughly 72% being singletons. The material was T cells from blood (PBMCs), unsorted or a sorted subset (not recorded which), obtained before or after yellow fever vaccination (not recorded which). Every receptor here comes from a woman in her late teens or twenties who received the yellow fever vaccine. CDR3s include the opening cysteine and the closing phenylalanine or tryptophan. D genes are given only for firm matches. Expanded clones are given a class, and other clones once, few, many or no size at all.

J gene,clone size,V gene,D gene,CDR3 DNA,CDR3 protein
TRBJ2-2,.,TRBV24-1,TRBD1,TGTGCCACCAGTGATCGACAGGGTGGCACCGGGGAGCTGTTTTTT,CATSDRQGGTGELFF
TRBJ1-2,few,TRBV5-4,.,TGTGCCAGCAGCCTCTGGGCAGGAGATGGCTACACCTTC,CASSLWAGDGYTF
TRBJ1-1,.,TRBV12-5,.,TGTGCTAGTGGTTTGGATGTTATGAAGCTCGTCTTT,CASGLDVMKLVF
TRBJ1-2,.,TRBV29-1,.,TGCAGCGCACAGGAAAACTATGGCTACACCTTC,CSAQENYGYTF
TRBJ2-5,few,TRBV18,TRBD2,TGTGCCAGCTCACCACCGGCTAGCGGGGCACAAGAGACCCAGTACTTC,CASSPPASGAQETQYF
TRBJ2-4,.,TRBV12-3/TRBV12-4,TRBD1,TGTGCCAGCAGTTTAGCGGGACAGGGGCTCGGGCAAAACATTCAGTACTTC,CASSLAGQGLGQNIQYF
TRBJ2-2,.,TRBV15,.,TGTGCCACCAGTTCGGGCAGGGCCACCGGGGAGCTGTTTTTT,CATSSGRATGELFF
TRBJ2-3,.,TRBV28,.,TGTGCCAGCAGTTTACCGGGGACAGATACGCAGTATTTT,CASSLPGTDTQYF
TRBJ2-5,few,TRBV12-3/TRBV12-4,.,TGTGCCAGCAGGGATGGACAGTGGATGGGGGAGACCCAGTACTTC,CASRDGQWMGETQYF
TRBJ1-4,.,TRBV11-3,.,TGTGCCAGCAGCATAGACGGGGGCCGGGAAAAACTGTTTTTT,CASSIDGGREKLFF
TRBJ2-1,few,TRBV11-2,TRBD2,TGTGCCAGCAGCTTCACTAGCGGGACCTACAATGAGCAGTTCTTC,CASSFTSGTYNEQFF
TRBJ2-7,.,TRBV3-1,.,TGTGCCAGCAGCCAAGAGGGGGGCGGATACGAGCAGTACTTC,CASSQEGGGYEQYF
TRBJ1-3,.,TRBV4-1,.,TGCGCCAGCAGCCTTTCCCCCCGTTTTTACTCTGGAAACACCATATATTTT,CASSLSPRFYSGNTIYF
TRBJ2-1,few,TRBV11-1,.,TGTGCCAGCAGCTCCGGTAGGGGCCCTGATGAGCAGTTCTTC,CASSSGRGPDEQFF
TRBJ2-1,.,TRBV18,.,TGTGCCAGCTCACCACCTCCAGGGGGACTTAACAATGAGCAGTTCTTC,CASSPPPGGLNNEQFF
TRBJ1-2,.,TRBV10-3,.,TGTGCCATCAGTGATTCGTCTAACTATGGCTACACCTTC,CAISDSSNYGYTF
TRBJ1-4,.,TRBV18,.,TGTGCCAGCTCATGGACAGCTGGTGGTGAAAAACTGTTTTTT,CASSWTAGGEKLFF
TRBJ1-1,.,TRBV12-3/TRBV12-4,.,TGTGCCAGCAGTTACTTCTCAGGTGGAAAGAACACTGAAGCTTTCTTT,CASSYFSGGKNTEAFF
TRBJ1-2,.,TRBV4-1,.,TGCGCCAGCAGCCAAGACAGTTCAACCTATGGCTACACCTTC,CASSQDSSTYGYTF
TRBJ2-7,.,TRBV2,.,TGTGCCAGCAGTGATAGCGCACCCTACGAGCAGTACTTC,CASSDSAPYEQYF
TRBJ2-5,.,TRBV18,.,TGTGCCAGCTCACGACAAGAGACCCAGTACTTC,CASSRQETQYF
TRBJ2-1,.,TRBV9,TRBD2,TGTGCCAGCAGTCAAGGTAGCGGGTACAATGAGCAGTTCTTC,CASSQGSGYNEQFF
TRBJ1-5,.,TRBV3-1,.,TGTGCCAGCAGTCAAACAGGGAATCAGCCCCAGCATTTT,CASSQTGNQPQHF
TRBJ1-3,.,TRBV7-9,.,TGTGCCAGCAGCTTAATGACGGGAAACACCATATATTTT,CASSLMTGNTIYF
TRBJ1-5,.,TRBV29-1,.,TGCAGCGTTGTTGGGACAAATAGCAATCAGCCCCAGCATTTT,CSVVGTNSNQPQHF
TRBJ1-1,.,TRBV20-1,TRBD1,TGCAGTGCTTGTCGGACAGGCCTGAACACTGAAGCTTTCTTT,CSACRTGLNTEAFF
TRBJ1-1,.,TRBV12-3/TRBV12-4,TRBD1,TGTGCCAGCGGTAGGACAGGGGGCGAGGGTGAAGCTTTCTTT,CASGRTGGEGEAFF
TRBJ2-7,.,TRBV18,TRBD2,TGTGCCAGCTCACCACTGGCTAGCGGGAGTAGCTACGAGCAGTACTTC,CASSPLASGSSYEQYF
TRBJ1-4,few,TRBV20-1,TRBD1,TGCAGTGCTAGGGCGGACAGGACAACTAATGAAAAACTGTTTTTT,CSARADRTTNEKLFF
TRBJ1-5,few,TRBV11-1,.,TGTGCCAGCAGCTTGGGGCAGGGTGAACAGCCCCAGCATTTT,CASSLGQGEQPQHF
TRBJ2-7,.,TRBV11-2,.,TGTGCCAGCAGCTTATGGGTCGACGGTTACGAGCAGTACTTC,CASSLWVDGYEQYF
TRBJ1-2,once,TRBV6-2/TRBV6-3,.,TGTGCCAGCTCCGACGGTAGGGGCTATGGCTACACCTTC,CASSDGRGYGYTF
TRBJ2-3,.,TRBV29-1,.,TGCAGCGGTGGTTCGGGTTTCCACACACAAGATACGCAGTATTTT,CSGGSGFHTQDTQYF
TRBJ2-1,few,TRBV19,.,TGTGCCAGTAGTACCCCCAGGGCGTCTCGGAATGAGCAGTTCTTC,CASSTPRASRNEQFF
TRBJ2-7,.,TRBV29-1,.,TGCAGCGTCGAAGCGGGCCCCTACGAGCAGTACTTC,CSVEAGPYEQYF
TRBJ2-1,.,TRBV10-3,.,TGTGCCATTCAGTCAGGGGTTTCCTACAATGAGCAGTTCTTC,CAIQSGVSYNEQFF
TRBJ1-5,.,TRBV3-1,.,TGTGCCAGCAGCCAAGACAGGGGTCGCAATCAGCCCCAGCATTTT,CASSQDRGRNQPQHF
TRBJ2-2,once,TRBV18,.,TGTGCCAGCTCACCATTTACATGGAACACCGGGGAGCTGTTTTTT,CASSPFTWNTGELFF
TRBJ2-5,.,TRBV20-1,TRBD1,TGCAGTGCCACGGAGGGACAGGGGTTAGGAGAGACCCAGTACTTC,CSATEGQGLGETQYF
TRBJ2-7,.,TRBV10-3,.,TGTGCCATCAGTGACGGGGAGACAAAGCAGTACTTC,CAISDGETKQYF
TRBJ2-3,.,TRBV28,TRBD1,TGTGCCAGCAGATGGGGACAGGGTCCAGATACGCAGTATTTT,CASRWGQGPDTQYF
TRBJ2-7,.,TRBV12-3/TRBV12-4,.,TGTGCCAGCAGTTTAGGGCAGGACGAGCAGTACTTC,CASSLGQDEQYF
TRBJ2-7,.,TRBV29-1,.,TGCAGCGTTGAAGTTGGGGGACGGACACCCTACGAGCAGTACTTC,CSVEVGGRTPYEQYF
TRBJ2-3,.,TRBV11-1,.,TGTGCCAGCAGCTTAGAAGGGATCCTGACTACGCAGTATTTT,CASSLEGILTTQYF
TRBJ2-3,.,TRBV7-8,.,TGTGCCAGCAGCTCCCCATTAGATACGCAGTATTTT,CASSSPLDTQYF
TRBJ2-7,.,TRBV18,.,TGTGCCAGCTCACCACTTCAGGTTAGCTCCTACGAGCAGTACTTC,CASSPLQVSSYEQYF
TRBJ2-4,.,TRBV28,TRBD2,TGTGCCAGCAGGCGACATACTAGCGGATACATTCAGTACTTC,CASRRHTSGYIQYF
TRBJ1-6,.,TRBV25-1,.,TGTGCCAGCAGTGGGGCAGGTCTGGTTTCACCCCTCCACTTT,CASSGAGLVSPLHF
TRBJ1-2,few,TRBV10-1,TRBD1,TGCGCCAGCAGCGCCATCCCGGGACAGGGTTTCAACTATGGCTACACCTTC,CASSAIPGQGFNYGYTF
TRBJ2-1,.,TRBV29-1,TRBD2,TGCAGCGTTGAAGTTCGACTAGCGGTCTACAATGAGCAGTTCTTC,CSVEVRLAVYNEQFF
TRBJ2-1,.,TRBV29-1,TRBD1,TGCAGCGTTGGGGACAGCTACAATGAGCAGTTCTTC,CSVGDSYNEQFF
TRBJ2-3,.,TRBV7-7,TRBD2,TGTGCCAGCAGCCTACTAGCGGGGGGTTCAGATACGCAGTATTTT,CASSLLAGGSDTQYF
TRBJ1-1,.,TRBV18,.,TGTGCCAGCTCACCACAGGGTGCCACTGAAGCTTTCTTT,CASSPQGATEAFF
TRBJ2-5,.,TRBV2,TRBD2,TGTGCCAGCAGTCCGACTAGCGGCCAAGAGACCCAGTACTTC,CASSPTSGQETQYF
TRBJ2-3,.,TRBV28,TRBD2,TGTGCCAGCACCTACCCTAGCGGGAGGTCAGATACGCAGTATTTT,CASTYPSGRSDTQYF
TRBJ2-3,.,TRBV3-1,TRBD2,TGTGCCAGCAGCACCGGGACTAGCGGGAGAACGCAGTATTTT,CASSTGTSGRTQYF
TRBJ2-4,.,TRBV28,.,TGTGCCAGCAATCAACCTCAATTCATTCAGTACTTC,CASNQPQFIQYF
TRBJ1-1,.,TRBV29-1,.,TGCAGCGCCGACAGTCAAATGTATGAAGCTTTCTTT,CSADSQMYEAFF